This TCR beta chain was recovered during a study of human T cells and chemical hapten exposure (dated by TCRdb to the early 2020s). In terms of the full investigation: For sensitization, 2% DPC in acetone was applied to a 2 cm by 2 cm area of upper inner arm skin. Patients additionally received weekly therapeutic DPC doses to the scalp throughout the roughly 26-week study period. Patch testing was performed on the upper back with Finn chambers containing 0.01% DPC, and the patch tests were scored after 6 days according to International Contact Dermatitis Research Group standards. The patient cohort, mostly female, included alopecia areata with under or over 50% scalp involvement, alopecia totalis and alopecia universalis. Libraries were combined into a pool for sequencing, and differences in TCR yield between samples came mainly from small differences in library volumes within the pool. This study followed changes in the peripheral blood TCR repertoire in vivo during primary and secondary sensitization of alopecia patients to the hapten diphenylcyclopropenone (DPC). Blood samples were taken from patients before sensitization (week 0) and at 2, 6 and about 24 weeks after DPC sensitization. Twenty-nine alopecia patients gave blood for TCR sequencing at one to four time points (pre-sensitization, 2, 6 and 24 weeks).

This specimen's time point label, interpreted: patch test 2, 6 weeks after DPC sensitization. The treatment or condition label on this specimen signifies: therapeutic diphenylcyclopropenone sensitization with weekly scalp DPC. Blood at each patch-test visit was drawn before the patch test was applied. Eligible patients were aged 18 to 70, diagnosed with alopecia, deemed suitable for DPC therapy, and excluded if pregnant. Total RNA was extracted from unfractionated whole blood collected in Tempus Blood RNA tubes. Here is what the overall study found, with its caveats: Expanded TCRs formed significantly more large CDR3 similarity clusters than pre-sensitization or healthy control sets, consistent with antigen-driven responses. Alopecia, a presumed autoimmune disease, was present in all patients, so the immune response of the patients might differ from that of healthy individuals. Patch test score correlated positively with the number of PT1 expanded TCRs, reaching significance at thresholds 8, 16 and 32 but not at 4. Repeated subsampling changed both the strength of the expansion versus patch-test correlation and the threshold at which the correlation became significant. The number of TCRs above 1 in 1000 frequency did not change with DPC sensitization; there was no evidence of global repertoire structure alterations.

This clonotype occurred many times. Which antigen it targets is not known. No qualities accompany the bases; no much larger clone lies one base away. CDR1 and CDR2, looked up from the germline V gene, are MNHEY and SVGAGI. Its CDR3 holds 15 amino acids, cysteine through phenylalanine. The read is trimmed to its CDR3 DNA, 45 bases read in frame from base 1. V gives up 2 bases and J gives up 3 bases, and the segment between their germline ends measures 13 bases. Library generation was performed with RACE. Data came from a NextSeq 500. During library preparation, unique molecular identifiers were attached to individual cDNA molecules so that TCRs could be counted quantitatively and reproducibly. Both TCR alpha and TCR beta chains were sequenced from each blood RNA sample. In the paper's pipeline: A median of about 87,000 TCRs per sample was observed, with a range of 23,224 to 690,600. V, J and CDR3 annotation of the TCR reads was carried out using the Decombinator software suite. Every sample was subsampled to the same number of TCRs (28,000) for the PS versus PT1 abundance plots. TCRs were defined as expanded if absent before sensitization and observed at least eight times at the 2-week time point. TCRdb applied fastp at Q25 and MiXCR to the public reads, then kept only in-frame beta chains. Rows are combined by CDR3 protein, so each entry shows the most common genes and DNA. TCRdb's processing, not the authors' own work, is the source of the V and J calls. A total of approximately 84,000 distinct CDR3 sequences appear in this sample, approximately 10% of them only once. In total, the top ten clones hold 2.5% of the sample.

The sequence joins TRBV6-5 to TRBJ1-2, with a weak D call of TRBD1 (5 bases match). The receptor's source is a woman in her twenties or thirties with alopecia areata. Some clones in this sample may be carry-over from other donors' samples. The sequencing used whole blood, collected in connection with sensitization to the hapten diphenylcyclopropenone (DPC). The sequenced DNA is TGTGCCAGCAGTTACGGCGTGAGGGACCACTATGGCTACACCTTC. It specifies CASSYGVRDHYGYTF.